This T cell receptor beta chain derives from a study of cytomegalovirus exposure and HLA in healthy donors. The CDR3 length is 15 residues. V gave up 6 bases and J gave up 4 bases, with 16 bases separating them. Germline lookup yields CDR1 MNHEY and CDR2 SVGAGI. This PCR relied on a set of 60 Vbeta primers and 13 Jbeta primers. This table comes from immunoSEQ multiplex PCR, and its TCRdb copy is limited to in-frame clones, with some not included. The table has 75,000 to 100,000 clones, about 70% seen once. Sequenced material: PBMCs. The clonotype was recovered from a woman in her 70s in good health and CMV-seropositive. This chain connects TRBV6-5 to TRBJ2-1; possible D gene TRBD1, 6 bases. The CDR3 sequence: CASSRPGQLYNEQFF. CDR3 sequence (DNA): TGTGCCAGCAGCCGTCCGGGACAACTTTACAATGAGCAGTTCTTC.